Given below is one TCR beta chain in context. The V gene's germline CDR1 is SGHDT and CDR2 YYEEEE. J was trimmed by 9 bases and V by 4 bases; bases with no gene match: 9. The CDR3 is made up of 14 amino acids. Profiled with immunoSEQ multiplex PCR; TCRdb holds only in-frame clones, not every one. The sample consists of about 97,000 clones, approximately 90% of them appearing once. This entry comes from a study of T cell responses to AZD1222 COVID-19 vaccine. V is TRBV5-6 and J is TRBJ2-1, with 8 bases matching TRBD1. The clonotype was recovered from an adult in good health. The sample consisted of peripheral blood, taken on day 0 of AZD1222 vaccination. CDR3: CASSRLQGATEQFF. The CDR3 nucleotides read TGTGCCAGCAGCAGACTCCAGGGGGCGACTGAGCAGTTCTTC.